A single sample gave rise to the 15 T cell receptor beta chains below, sequenced in a study of blood T cell repertoires in COVID-19. The repertoire was sequenced with immunoSEQ multiplex PCR; TCRdb's copy has only in-frame clones and lacks some. The top ten clones hold under 1.5% of a sample with fewer than 500,000 clones, 70% to 90% of them seen once. Sequenced material: PBMCs or T cells enriched from blood (not recorded which). The origin of the receptors is a young man who had recovered from COVID-19.

This clone was detected only once. The rearrangement uses TRBV7-6 and TRBJ1-4; 9 bases fit TRBD1. V lost 6 bases and J lost 1; bases outside the gene matches: 6. CDR1 is SGHVS, CDR2 FNYEAQ, per germline. CDR3 size: 16 residues. CDR3 protein: CASRPGTGLTNEKLFF. In DNA, the CDR3 is TGTGCCAGCAGGCCCGGGACAGGGTTAACTAATGAAAAACTGTTTTTT.

The V and J genes are TRBV15 and TRBJ2-7; D unclear. Germline CDR1 is LNHNV and CDR2 is YYDKDF (reference sequence). Trimming took 5 bases from V and 6 from J, leaving 14 bases between them. The CDR3 length is 13 residues. The CDR3 sequence is CATSPPNLGEQYF. The CDR3 DNA sequence: TGTGCCACCAGCCCCCCGAATCTCGGCGAGCAGTACTTC.

V and J are TRBV6-5 and TRBJ2-1, with a possible D match to TRBD1 (5 bases). This CDR3 contains 13 residues. The ends were cut back, 5 bases at V and 5 bases at J, with 10 bases in the middle. Germline V gene lookup returns CDR1 MNHEY and CDR2 SVGAGI. Here the CDR3 DNA reads TGTGCCAGCAGTCTCATAGGGGACAATGAGCAGTTCTTC. The encoded protein is CASSLIGDNEQFF.

The rearrangement links TRBV12-5 to TRBJ1-1; D gene ambiguous. The CDR3 extends over 15 amino acids. Germline CDR1 and CDR2: LGHNT and FRNRAP. V was shortened by 0 bases and J by 1 base, with 9 bases between the two germline ends. The CDR3 coding sequence is TGTGCTAGTGGTTTGGTACATGGGAGGAACACTGAAGCTTTCTTT. The encoded protein is CASGLVHGRNTEAFF.

The chain has TRBV13 and TRBJ1-4; 7 positions match TRBD1. The trim removed 5 bases at V and 4 bases at J, leaving 7 bases unmatched. CDR1 is PRHDT, CDR2 FYEKMQ, per germline (reference sequence). The CDR3 length is 15 residues. The chain's CDR3 is CASSPSQGDNEKLFF. CDR3 bases: TGTGCCAGCAGCCCCTCCCAGGGGGATAATGAAAAACTGTTTTTT. The full variable domain, in which reference TRBV13 and TRBJ1-4 provide the parts outside the CDR3, is AAGVIQSPRHLIKEKRETATLKCYPIPRHDTVYWYQQGPGQDPQFLISFYEKMQSDKGSIPDRFSAQQFSDYHSELNMSSLELGDSALYFCASSPSQGDNEKLFFGSGTQLSVL.

The V call is TRBV4-3, the J call TRBJ1-5; 11 bases are shared with TRBD1. Germline V CDR1 and CDR2: LGHNA, YSLEER. Trimming removed 4 bases from V and 1 base from J; junction bases left unmatched: 12. CDR3 size: 19 residues. The CDR3 DNA is TGCGCCAGCAGCCCCATCCGGGACAGGGGGTTTGGGAGCAATCAGCCCCAGCATTTT. It specifies CASSPIRDRGFGSNQPQHF.

The V and J genes are TRBV4-1 and TRBJ1-5, with D tentatively TRBD1 (5 bases). V dropped 0 bases and J dropped 4 bases, with 16 bases sitting between them. CDR1 and CDR2 (germline): MGHRA, YSYEKL. This CDR3 has 17 residues. The CDR3 spells CASSQELNRIINQPQHF. The DNA for the CDR3 is TGCGCCAGCAGCCAAGAATTAAACAGGATAATTAATCAGCCCCAGCATTTT.

The chain carries TRBV4-1 and TRBJ2-7, with a possible D match to TRBD1 (6 bases). CDR3 size: 14 residues. With 2 bases removed from V and 3 bases from J, the gap between germline ends came to 11 bases. Germline CDR1 MGHRA, CDR2 YSYEKL. CDR3: CASSQRQENYEQYF. The CDR3 DNA reads TGCGCCAGCAGCCAAAGACAGGAGAACTACGAGCAGTACTTC.

This clone has only a few counts. V gene TRBV5-4 combines with J gene TRBJ2-3; D is ambiguous. Germline V lookup: CDR1 SGHNT, CDR2 YYREEE (reference sequence). The CDR3 length is 14 residues. Trimming shortened V by 5 bases and J by 0 bases, and 10 bases separated the two germline ends. CDR3 loop: CASRQYPSTDTQYF. Written as DNA, the CDR3 is TGTGCCAGCAGGCAGTATCCTAGCACAGATACGCAGTATTTT.

The chain employs TRBV5-4 and TRBJ2-3; 8 bases fit TRBD2. Germline loops: CDR1 SGHNT, CDR2 YYREEE (reference sequence). The CDR3 length is 16 residues. The V segment lost 1 base and the J segment 3 bases; nucleotides outside the gene matches: 7. Here the CDR3 DNA reads TGTGCCAGCAGCTTGTCCGGGGGGGCCCTTACAGATACGCAGTATTTT. Amino acid sequence: CASSLSGGALTDTQYF.

The J gene is TRBJ1-4, the V gene TRBV11-2; possible D gene TRBD1, 6 bases. V was cut by 5 bases and J by 4 bases, with 17 bases left in between. The CDR3 is 16 residues long. The germline CDR1 and CDR2 sequences are SGHAT and FQNNGV. CDR3 sequence (DNA): TGTGCCAGCAGCGCCAGGGGTCCCGGGCTTAATGAAAAACTGTTTTTT. Encoded protein: CASSARGPGLNEKLFF.

In this sample, this clone turned up once. DNA for the CDR3: TGTGCCAGCAGTGAAGCGTCTAGACAGCCCCAGCATTTT. Encoded protein: CASSEASRQPQHF. The chain is built from TRBV2 and TRBJ1-5, with no clear D. The CDR3 runs to 13 residues. The V gene lost 0 bases and the J gene lost 7 bases, with 7 bases spanning the gap. Germline V lookup: CDR1 SNHLY, CDR2 FYNNEI.

The chain employs TRBV6-6 and TRBJ2-5; 7 bases are shared with TRBD1. From germline, CDR1 is MNHNY and CDR2 SVGAGI (reference sequence). V lost 2 bases and J lost 5; bases outside the gene matches: 8. The CDR3 length is 15 residues. This CDR3 reads CASSYPGQFPETQYF. DNA for the CDR3: TGTGCCAGCAGTTACCCGGGACAGTTCCCGGAGACCCAGTACTTC.

The chain recombines TRBV10-1 with TRBJ2-7; TRBD1 agrees at 9 bases. This CDR3 comprises 16 residues. J was trimmed by 4 bases and V by 6 bases; bases with no gene match: 13. Germline lookup yields CDR1 WNHNN and CDR2 SYGVQD (reference sequence). The CDR3 region has the DNA TGCGCCAGCAGGGATAGTAACCGGGACAGGGAATACGAGCAGTACTTC. Translated, it gives CASRDSNRDREYEQYF.

The V call is TRBV15, the J call TRBJ1-1; no clear D. Germline CDR1 reads LNHNV; CDR2 reads YYDKDF (reference sequence). The CDR3 consists of 13 residues. The ends were cut back, 5 bases at V and 4 bases at J, with 11 bases in the middle. The CDR3 nucleotides read TGTGCCACCAGCGTTCGGAGGGCCACTGAAGCTTTCTTT. Amino acid sequence: CATSVRRATEAFF.